The T cell receptor (beta chain) under discussion was sequenced for a study of blood T cell repertoires in COVID-19. Study summary: From the United States, Italy and Spain came samples of acute and convalescent COVID-19. In each case, the material was cDNA or gDNA derived from T cells, B-cell-depleted T cells, or PBMCs.

Per the study methods: The assay estimated nucleated cells by amplifying reference gene primers. Generated by immunoSEQ multiplex PCR, the TCRdb table keeps only in-frame clones and is missing some. The V and J calls and clone size come from that table; D and trimming were worked out from the DNA. The data contain about 260,000 clones, roughly 84% of them singletons. Germline V gives CDR1 LGHDT, CDR2 YNNKEL (reference sequence). The CDR3 spans 18 residues. The V segment lost 0 bases and the J segment 0 bases; nucleotides outside the gene matches: 6. The receptor's source is a man aged 55 to 70 with acute or convalescent COVID-19. The genes are TRBV3-1 (or the pseudogene TRBV3-2) and TRBJ2-2; 8 positions match TRBD2. Input material: peripheral blood. CDR3 sequence: CASSQEPSGFANTGELFF. The CDR3 nucleotides are TGTGCCAGCAGCCAAGAACCTAGCGGGTTCGCGAACACCGGGGAGCTGTTTTTT.